This TCR beta chain is from a study of T cells in tuberculosis. Broader study findings: Active tuberculosis TCR-alpha repertoires lay closer to GMM-specific TCRs than IGRA-negative controls, suggesting clonal expansion.

Trimming left V 0 bases short and J 3 bases short, with 11 bases between. CDR1 is MNHEY, CDR2 SVGAGI, per germline. The CDR3 contains 15 residues. Note on this clone: What it binds is unknown.

TCRdb's table, derived via immunoSEQ multiplex PCR, lists solely in-frame clones and lacks some. The sample contains about 35,000 clones, 92% of which appear only once. Stated time point: new active TB diagnosis, blood taken before or within 7 days of starting treatment. The source of this sequence is an adult with tuberculosis. Some clones in this sample may be carry-over from other donors' samples. This material consisted of PBMCs, taken at tuberculosis diagnosis. V gene TRBV6-5 combines with J gene TRBJ1-1; tentatively, D is TRBD1 (6 bases). The CDR3: CASSYSISGDTEAFF. The CDR3 DNA follows: TGTGCCAGCAGTTACTCGATATCAGGGGACACTGAAGCTTTCTTT.